The rows below give T cell receptor beta chains drawn from one sample of a study of identical twins. In TCRdb, the 5' RACE reads were re-called with MiXCR into one record per CDR3 protein. Here the sample spans 400,000 to 550,000 distinct CDR3 sequences, 20% to 25% being singletons. These data also formed part of another study, on T cells expressing NK-cell markers.

Material for sequencing was CD4+ T cells sorted from blood. Every receptor here comes from a woman under 30 in good health. Both conserved end residues are trimmed from each CDR3.

v_call	j_call	cdr3_aa
TRBV29-1	TRBJ1-2	SVDSVGYT
TRBV27	TRBJ2-7	ASTRTGRDEQY
TRBV20-1	TRBJ2-7	SASPGTRLEQY
TRBV28	TRBJ2-2	ASSLGGQAGELF
TRBV20-1	TRBJ2-1	SALDGLAGNEQF
TRBV5-1	TRBJ2-1	ASQRGDRAHEQF
TRBV5-6	TRBJ2-3	ASSWRTGTDTQY
TRBV7-2	TRBJ2-5	ASSLDYVTKTQY
TRBV9	TRBJ1-2	ASSVGRVSYGYT
TRBV9	TRBJ1-2	ASSVAPARGYT
TRBV9	TRBJ2-3	ASSVGDTDTQY
TRBV2	TRBJ1-6	ASILRVWDNSPLH
TRBV9	TRBJ2-2	ASSVVEANTGELF
TRBV7-9	TRBJ2-3	ASSLASGPESTQY
TRBV18	TRBJ2-7	ASSPQDRGRSYEQY
TRBV12-3/TRBV12-4	TRBJ1-5	ASTLQAGVQPQH
TRBV6-2/TRBV6-3	TRBJ2-1	ASSRRGTSGDHEQF
TRBV20-1	TRBJ1-1	SAHNLDRMGTEAF
TRBV5-1	TRBJ2-7	ASSLGWDRDSYEQY
TRBV20-1	TRBJ1-5	SAIGPGGLLMSNQPQH
TRBV20-1	TRBJ1-1	SPDGGGFTEAF
TRBV18	TRBJ2-5	ASSPNLWTSGGLQETQY
TRBV5-1	TRBJ1-6	ASSLQGVDSPLH
TRBV20-1	TRBJ2-1	SARDLAAAVYNEQF
TRBV11-2	TRBJ2-7	ASSFRTGEEYEQY
TRBV5-1	TRBJ2-3	ASSPGVSTDTQY
TRBV10-3	TRBJ2-7	AISPTGQGDEQY
TRBV20-1	TRBJ2-1	SACRDDGEQF
TRBV20-1	TRBJ2-7	SARGTAGGNYEQY
TRBV10-3	TRBJ1-1	ATAGTLNTEAF
TRBV2	TRBJ2-7	ASTGRMGTSGNEQY
TRBV5-1	TRBJ1-1	ASSLILDTEAF
TRBV30	TRBJ1-5	AWSRTRGRGSNQPQH
TRBV4-3	TRBJ2-5	ASSQRRASETQY
TRBV3-1	TRBJ1-5	ASSYTGDQPQH
TRBV5-1	TRBJ2-1	ASSISGQVYNEQF
TRBV20-1	TRBJ2-1	SASRTSGGVWNEQF
TRBV7-2	TRBJ2-3	ASSPSGSGGTQY
TRBV7-8	TRBJ2-7	ASSLMLAGAGEQY
TRBV6-1	TRBJ2-5	ASSPPRGNRETQY
TRBV20-1	TRBJ2-1	SPRLAAGNEQF
TRBV9	TRBJ2-7	ASSVDPGGSYEQY
TRBV7-2	TRBJ2-3	ASSPLEDWITDTQY
TRBV5-1	TRBJ2-5	ASSRDRGRETQY
TRBV3-1	TRBJ2-3	ASSQGGNTQY
TRBV6-5	TRBJ1-6	ASSSGDGHNSPLH
TRBV19	TRBJ1-2	ASSFRAHGYT
TRBV3-1	TRBJ2-5	ASSRGLEQETQY
TRBV20-1	TRBJ1-2	SARIAPVGDGYT
TRBV20-1	TRBJ2-2	SARIGGPRGNGELF
TRBV4-3	TRBJ2-1	ASSQDTGARAFNEQF
TRBV5-1	TRBJ2-1	ASSFPYQGLNEQF
TRBV11-2	TRBJ1-2	ASEPNMGRKYGYT
TRBV7-2	TRBJ2-2	ASSPKTSGELF
TRBV28	TRBJ2-7	ASSLIGRTYEQY